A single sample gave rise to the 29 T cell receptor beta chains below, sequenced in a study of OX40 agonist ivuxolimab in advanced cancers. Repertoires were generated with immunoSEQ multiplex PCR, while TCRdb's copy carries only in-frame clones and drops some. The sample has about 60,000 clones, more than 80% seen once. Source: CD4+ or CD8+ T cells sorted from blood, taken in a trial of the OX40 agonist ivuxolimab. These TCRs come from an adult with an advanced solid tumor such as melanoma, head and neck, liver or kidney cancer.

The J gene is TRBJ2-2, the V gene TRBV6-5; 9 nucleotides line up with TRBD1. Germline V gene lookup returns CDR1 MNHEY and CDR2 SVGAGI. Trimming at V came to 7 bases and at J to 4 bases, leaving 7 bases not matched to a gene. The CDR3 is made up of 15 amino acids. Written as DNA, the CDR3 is TGTGCCAGCACCCTACAGGGGGCGCGCACCGGGGAGCTGTTTTTT. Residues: CASTLQGARTGELFF.

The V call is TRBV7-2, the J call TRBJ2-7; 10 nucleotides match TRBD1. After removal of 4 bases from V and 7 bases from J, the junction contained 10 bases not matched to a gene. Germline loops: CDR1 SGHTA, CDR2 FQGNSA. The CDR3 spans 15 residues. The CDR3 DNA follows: TGTGCCAGCAGCTCTCCGGGACAGGGGAACTATGAGCAGTACTTC. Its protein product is CASSSPGQGNYEQYF.

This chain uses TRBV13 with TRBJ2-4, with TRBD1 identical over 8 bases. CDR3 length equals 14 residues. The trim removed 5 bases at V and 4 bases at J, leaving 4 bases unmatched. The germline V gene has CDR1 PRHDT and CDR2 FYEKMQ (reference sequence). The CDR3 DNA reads TGTGCCAGCAGCCCCGGACAGGGAAAAAACATTCAGTACTTC. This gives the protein CASSPGQGKNIQYF.

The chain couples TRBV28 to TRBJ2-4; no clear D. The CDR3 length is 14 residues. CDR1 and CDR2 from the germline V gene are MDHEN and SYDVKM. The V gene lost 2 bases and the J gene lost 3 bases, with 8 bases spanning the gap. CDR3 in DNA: TGTGCCAGCAGTTTAACCAGCAGCAAAAACATTCAGTACTTC. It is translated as CASSLTSSKNIQYF.

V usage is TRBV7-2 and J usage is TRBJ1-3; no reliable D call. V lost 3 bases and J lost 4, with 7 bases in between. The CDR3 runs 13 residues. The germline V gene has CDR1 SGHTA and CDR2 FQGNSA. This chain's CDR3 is CASSFSAGNTIYF. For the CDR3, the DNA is TGTGCCAGCAGCTTCTCGGCCGGAAACACCATATATTTT. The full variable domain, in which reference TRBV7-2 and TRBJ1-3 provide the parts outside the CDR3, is GAGVSQSPSNKVTEKGKDVELRCDPISGHTALYWYRQSLGQGLEFLIYFQGNSAPDKSGLPSDRFSAERTGGSVSTLTIQRTQQEDSAVYLCASSFSAGNTIYFGEGSWLTVV.

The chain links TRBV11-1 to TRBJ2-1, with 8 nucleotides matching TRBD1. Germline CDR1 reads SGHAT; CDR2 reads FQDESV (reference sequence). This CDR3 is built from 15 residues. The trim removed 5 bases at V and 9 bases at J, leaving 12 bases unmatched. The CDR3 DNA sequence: TGTGCCAGCAGCGACATGGACAGGGTGGAAGCTGAGCAGTTCTTC. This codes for CASSDMDRVEAEQFF. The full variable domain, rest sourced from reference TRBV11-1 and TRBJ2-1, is EAEVAQSPRYKITEKSQAVAFWCDPISGHATLYWYRQILGQGPELLVQFQDESVVDDSQLPKDRFSAERLKGVDSTLKIQPAELGDSAMYLCASSDMDRVEAEQFFGPGTRLTVL.

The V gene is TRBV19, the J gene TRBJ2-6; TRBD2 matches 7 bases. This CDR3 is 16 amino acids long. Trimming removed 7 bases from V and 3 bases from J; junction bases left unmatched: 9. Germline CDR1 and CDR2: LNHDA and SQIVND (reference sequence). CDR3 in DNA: TGTGCCAGTATACCGAAGGGCGGGAGTGGGGCCAACGTCCTGACTTTC. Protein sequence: CASIPKGGSGANVLTF.

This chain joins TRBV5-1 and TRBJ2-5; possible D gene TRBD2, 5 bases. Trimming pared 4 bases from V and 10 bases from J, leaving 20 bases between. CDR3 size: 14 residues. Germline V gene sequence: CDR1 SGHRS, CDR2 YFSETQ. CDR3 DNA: TGCGCCAGCAGCCTCTACAGAGCCCAGGAGGACCAGTACTTC. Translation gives CASSLYRAQEDQYF. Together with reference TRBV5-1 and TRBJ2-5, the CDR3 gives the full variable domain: KAGVTQTPRYLIKTRGQQVTLSCSPISGHRSVSWYQQTPGQGLQFLFEYFSETQRNKGNFPGRFSGRQFSNSRSEMNVSTLELGDSALYLCASSLYRAQEDQYFGPGTRLLVL.

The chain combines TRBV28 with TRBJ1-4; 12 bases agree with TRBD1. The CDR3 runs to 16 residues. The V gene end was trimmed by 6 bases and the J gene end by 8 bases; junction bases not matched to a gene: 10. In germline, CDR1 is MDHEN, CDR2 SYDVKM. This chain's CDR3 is CASSAGTGGFREKLFF. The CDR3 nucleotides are TGTGCCAGCAGCGCCGGGACAGGGGGCTTTCGGGAAAAACTGTTTTTT. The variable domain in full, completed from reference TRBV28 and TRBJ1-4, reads DVKVTQSSRYLVKRTGEKVFLECVQDMDHENMFWYRQDPGLGLRLIYFSYDVKMKEKGDIPEGYSVSREKKERFSLILESASTNQTSMYLCASSAGTGGFREKLFFGSGTQLSVL.

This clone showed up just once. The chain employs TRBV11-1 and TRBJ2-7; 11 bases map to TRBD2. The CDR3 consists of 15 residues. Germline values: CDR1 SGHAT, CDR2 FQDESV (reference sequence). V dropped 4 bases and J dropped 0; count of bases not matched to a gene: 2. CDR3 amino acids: CASSSTSGSSYEQYF. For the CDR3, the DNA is TGTGCCAGCAGCTCAACTAGCGGGAGCTCCTACGAGCAGTACTTC.

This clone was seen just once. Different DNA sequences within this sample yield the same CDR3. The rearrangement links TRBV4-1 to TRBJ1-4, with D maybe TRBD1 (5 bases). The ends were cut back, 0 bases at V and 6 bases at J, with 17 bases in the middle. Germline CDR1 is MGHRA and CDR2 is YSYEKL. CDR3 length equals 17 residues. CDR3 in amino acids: CASSQDAPKGRHEKLFF. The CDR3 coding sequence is TGCGCCAGCAGCCAAGATGCCCCGAAGGGGCGCCATGAAAAACTGTTTTTT.

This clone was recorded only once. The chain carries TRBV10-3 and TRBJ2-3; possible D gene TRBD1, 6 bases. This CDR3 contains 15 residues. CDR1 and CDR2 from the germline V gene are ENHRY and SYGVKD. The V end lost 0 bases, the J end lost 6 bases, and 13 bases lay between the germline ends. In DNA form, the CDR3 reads TGTGCCATCAGTGAGTCAGGGCAGGGGTCGGATACGCAGTATTTT. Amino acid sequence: CAISESGQGSDTQYF.

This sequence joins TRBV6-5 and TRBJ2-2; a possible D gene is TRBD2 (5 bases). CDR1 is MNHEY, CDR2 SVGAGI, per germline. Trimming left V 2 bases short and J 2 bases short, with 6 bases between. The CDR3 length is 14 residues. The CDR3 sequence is CASSYGRNTGELFF. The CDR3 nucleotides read TGTGCCAGCAGTTACGGGAGAAACACCGGGGAGCTGTTTTTT.

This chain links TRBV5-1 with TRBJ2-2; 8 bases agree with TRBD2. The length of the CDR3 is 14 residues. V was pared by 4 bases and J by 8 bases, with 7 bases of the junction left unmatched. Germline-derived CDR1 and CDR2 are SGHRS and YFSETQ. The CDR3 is CASSPGLAKGELFF. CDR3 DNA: TGCGCCAGCAGCCCAGGACTAGCTAAGGGGGAGCTGTTTTTT.

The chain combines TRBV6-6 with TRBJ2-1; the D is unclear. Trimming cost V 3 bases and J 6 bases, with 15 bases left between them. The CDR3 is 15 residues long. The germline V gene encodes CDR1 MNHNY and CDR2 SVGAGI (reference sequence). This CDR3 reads CASSYRQVDFNEQFF. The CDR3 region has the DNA TGTGCCAGCAGTTATCGGCAGGTGGATTTCAATGAGCAGTTCTTC.

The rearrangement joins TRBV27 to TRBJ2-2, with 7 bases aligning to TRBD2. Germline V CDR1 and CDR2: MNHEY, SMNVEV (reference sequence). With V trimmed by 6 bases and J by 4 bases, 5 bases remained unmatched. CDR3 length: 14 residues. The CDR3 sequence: CASSPAGITGELFF. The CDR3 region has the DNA TGTGCCAGCAGCCCAGCGGGGATCACCGGGGAGCTGTTTTTT.

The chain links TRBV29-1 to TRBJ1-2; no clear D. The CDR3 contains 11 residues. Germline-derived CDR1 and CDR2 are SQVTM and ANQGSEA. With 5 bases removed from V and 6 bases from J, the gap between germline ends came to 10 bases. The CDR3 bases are TGCAGCGTTAGTTTGTCGCATGGCTACACCTTC. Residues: CSVSLSHGYTF. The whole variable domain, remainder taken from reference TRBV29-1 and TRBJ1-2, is SAVISQKPSRDICQRGTSLTIQCQVDSQVTMMFWYRQQPGQSLTLIATANQGSEATYESGFVIDKFPISRPNLTFSTLTVSNMSPEDSSIYLCSVSLSHGYTFGSGTRLTVV.

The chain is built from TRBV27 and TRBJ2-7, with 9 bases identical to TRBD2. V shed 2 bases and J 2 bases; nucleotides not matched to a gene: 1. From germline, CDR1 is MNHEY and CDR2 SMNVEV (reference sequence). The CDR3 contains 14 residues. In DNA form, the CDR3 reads TGTGCCAGCAGTTTAAGACTAGCGGCCTACGAGCAGTACTTC. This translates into CASSLRLAAYEQYF.

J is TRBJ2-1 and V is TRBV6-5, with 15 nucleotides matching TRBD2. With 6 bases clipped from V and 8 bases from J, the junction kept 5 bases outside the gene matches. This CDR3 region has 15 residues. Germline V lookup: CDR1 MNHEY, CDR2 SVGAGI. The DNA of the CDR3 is TGTGCCAGCAGCCGGACTAGCGGGAGGGAATATGAGCAGTTCTTC. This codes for CASSRTSGREYEQFF.

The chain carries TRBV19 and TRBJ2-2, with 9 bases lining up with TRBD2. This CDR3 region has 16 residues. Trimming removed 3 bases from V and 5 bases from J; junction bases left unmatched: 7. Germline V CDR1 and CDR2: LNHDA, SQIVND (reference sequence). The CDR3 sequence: CASSMGGSGSTGELFF. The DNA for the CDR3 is TGTGCCAGTAGTATGGGGGGTAGCGGGAGTACCGGGGAGCTGTTTTTT.

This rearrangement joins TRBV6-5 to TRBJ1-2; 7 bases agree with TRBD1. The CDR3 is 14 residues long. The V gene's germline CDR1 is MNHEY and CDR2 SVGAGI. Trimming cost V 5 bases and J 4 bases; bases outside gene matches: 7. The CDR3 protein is CASSESQGLYGYTF. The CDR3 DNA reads TGTGCCAGCAGTGAGTCACAGGGGCTCTATGGCTACACCTTC.

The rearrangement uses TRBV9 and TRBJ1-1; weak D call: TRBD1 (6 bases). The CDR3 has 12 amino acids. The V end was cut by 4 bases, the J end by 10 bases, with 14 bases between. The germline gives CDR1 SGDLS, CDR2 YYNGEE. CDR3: CASSPREGVAFF. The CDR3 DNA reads TGTGCCAGCAGCCCCCGGGAGGGGGTAGCTTTCTTT. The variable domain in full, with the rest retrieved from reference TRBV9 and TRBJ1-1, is DSGVTQTPKHLITATGQRVTLRCSPRSGDLSVYWYQQSLDQGLQFLIQYYNGEERAKGNILERFSAQQFPDLHSELNLSSLELGDSALYFCASSPREGVAFFGQGTRLTVV.

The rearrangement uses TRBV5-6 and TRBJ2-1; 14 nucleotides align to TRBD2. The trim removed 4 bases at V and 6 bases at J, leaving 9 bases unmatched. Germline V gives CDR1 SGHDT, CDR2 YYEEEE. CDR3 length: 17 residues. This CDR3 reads CASSKRAGTSGSNEQFF. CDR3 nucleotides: TGTGCCAGCAGCAAACGTGCCGGGACTAGCGGGAGCAATGAGCAGTTCTTC.

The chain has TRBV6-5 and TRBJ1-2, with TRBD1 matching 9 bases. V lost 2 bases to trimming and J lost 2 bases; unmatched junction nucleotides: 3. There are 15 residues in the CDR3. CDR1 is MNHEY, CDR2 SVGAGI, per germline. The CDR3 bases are TGTGCCAGCAGTTACCAAGACAGGGGGAACTATGGCTACACCTTC. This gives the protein CASSYQDRGNYGYTF.

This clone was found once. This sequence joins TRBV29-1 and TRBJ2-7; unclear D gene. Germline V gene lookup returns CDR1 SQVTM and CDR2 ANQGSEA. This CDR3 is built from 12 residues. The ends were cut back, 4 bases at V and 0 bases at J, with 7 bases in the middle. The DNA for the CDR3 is TGCAGCGTTGGCCAGACCTCCTACGAGCAGTACTTC. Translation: CSVGQTSYEQYF.

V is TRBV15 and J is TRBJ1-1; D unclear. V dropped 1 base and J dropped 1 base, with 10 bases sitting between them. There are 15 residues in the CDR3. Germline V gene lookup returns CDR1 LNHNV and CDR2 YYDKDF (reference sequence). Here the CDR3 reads CATSRAGGSNTEAFF. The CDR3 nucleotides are TGTGCCACCAGCAGAGCCGGCGGATCGAACACTGAAGCTTTCTTT.

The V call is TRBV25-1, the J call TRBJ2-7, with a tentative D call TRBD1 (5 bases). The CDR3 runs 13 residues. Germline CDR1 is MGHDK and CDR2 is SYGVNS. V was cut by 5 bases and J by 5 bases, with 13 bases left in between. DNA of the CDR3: TGTGCCAGCAGTCCAGGGTCCGGAAACGAGCAGTACTTC. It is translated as CASSPGSGNEQYF.

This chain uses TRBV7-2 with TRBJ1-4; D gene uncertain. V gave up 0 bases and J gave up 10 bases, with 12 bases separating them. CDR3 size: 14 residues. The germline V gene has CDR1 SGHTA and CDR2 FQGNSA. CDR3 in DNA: TGTGCCAGCAGCTTAGCCTTCGGGGATGGAAAACTGTTTTTT. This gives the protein CASSLAFGDGKLFF.

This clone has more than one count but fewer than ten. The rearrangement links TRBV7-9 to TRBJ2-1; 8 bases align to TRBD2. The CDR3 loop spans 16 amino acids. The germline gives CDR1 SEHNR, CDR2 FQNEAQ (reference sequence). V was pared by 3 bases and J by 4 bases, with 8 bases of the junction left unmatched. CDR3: CASSFSLLAGYNEQFF. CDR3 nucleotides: TGTGCCAGCAGCTTTTCCCTCCTAGCGGGTTACAATGAGCAGTTCTTC.